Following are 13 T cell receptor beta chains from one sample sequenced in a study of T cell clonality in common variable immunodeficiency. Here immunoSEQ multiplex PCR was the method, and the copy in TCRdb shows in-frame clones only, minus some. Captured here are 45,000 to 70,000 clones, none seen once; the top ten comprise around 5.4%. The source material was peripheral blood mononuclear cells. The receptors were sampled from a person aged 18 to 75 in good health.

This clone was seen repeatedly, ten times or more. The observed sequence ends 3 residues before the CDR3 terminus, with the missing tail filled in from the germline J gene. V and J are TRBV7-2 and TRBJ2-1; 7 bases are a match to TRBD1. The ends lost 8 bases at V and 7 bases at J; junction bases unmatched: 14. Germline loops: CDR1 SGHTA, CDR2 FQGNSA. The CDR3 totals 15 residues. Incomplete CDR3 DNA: TGTGCCAGCCGATATCGGGCAGGGGGAAGAAATGAG. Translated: CASRYRAGGRNE. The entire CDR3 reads CASRYRAGGRNEQFF. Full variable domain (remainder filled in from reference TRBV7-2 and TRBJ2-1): GAGVSQSPSNKVTEKGKDVELRCDPISGHTALYWYRQSLGQGLEFLIYFQGNSAPDKSGLPSDRFSAERTGGSVSTLTIQRTQQEDSAVYLCASRYRAGGRNEQFFGPGTRLTVL.

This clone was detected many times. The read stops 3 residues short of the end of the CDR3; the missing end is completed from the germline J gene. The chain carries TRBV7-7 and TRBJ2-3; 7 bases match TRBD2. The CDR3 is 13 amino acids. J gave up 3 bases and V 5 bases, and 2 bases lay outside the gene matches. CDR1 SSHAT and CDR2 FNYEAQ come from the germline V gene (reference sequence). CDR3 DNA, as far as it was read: TGTGCCAGCAGCCCTAGCGGAACAGATACG. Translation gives CASSPSGTDT. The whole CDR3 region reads CASSPSGTDTQYF.

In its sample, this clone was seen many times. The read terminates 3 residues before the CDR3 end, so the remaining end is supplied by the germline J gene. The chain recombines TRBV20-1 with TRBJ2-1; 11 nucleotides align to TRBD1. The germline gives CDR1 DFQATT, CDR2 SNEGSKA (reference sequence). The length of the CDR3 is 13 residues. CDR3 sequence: CRGDRGIYNEQFF. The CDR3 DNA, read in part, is TGCAGGGGGGACAGGGGGATCTACAATGAG.

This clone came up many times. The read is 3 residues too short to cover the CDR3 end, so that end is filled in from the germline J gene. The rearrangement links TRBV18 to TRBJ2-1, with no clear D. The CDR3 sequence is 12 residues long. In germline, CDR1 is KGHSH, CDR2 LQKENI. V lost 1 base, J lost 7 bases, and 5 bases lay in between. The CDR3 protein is CASSPRSNEQFF. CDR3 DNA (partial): TGTGCCAGCTCACCACGTTCAAATGAG.

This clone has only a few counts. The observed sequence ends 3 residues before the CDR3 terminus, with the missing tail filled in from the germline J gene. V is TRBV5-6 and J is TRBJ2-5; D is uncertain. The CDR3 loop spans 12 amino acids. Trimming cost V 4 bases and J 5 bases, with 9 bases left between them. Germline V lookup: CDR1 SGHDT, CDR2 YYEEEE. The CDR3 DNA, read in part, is TGTGCCAGCAGCAAGGGCCGGGAGACC. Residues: CASSKGRET. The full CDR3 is CASSKGRETQYF.

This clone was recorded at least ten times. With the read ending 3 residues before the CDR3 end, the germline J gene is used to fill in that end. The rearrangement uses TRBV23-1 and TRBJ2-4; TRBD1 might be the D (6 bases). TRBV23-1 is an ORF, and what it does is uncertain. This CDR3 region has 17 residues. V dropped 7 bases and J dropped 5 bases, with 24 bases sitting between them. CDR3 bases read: TGCGCCAGCACCGATAACTCCCCCAGGGGCTGGGAAAACATT. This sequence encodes CASTDNSPRGWENI. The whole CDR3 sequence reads CASTDNSPRGWENIQYF.

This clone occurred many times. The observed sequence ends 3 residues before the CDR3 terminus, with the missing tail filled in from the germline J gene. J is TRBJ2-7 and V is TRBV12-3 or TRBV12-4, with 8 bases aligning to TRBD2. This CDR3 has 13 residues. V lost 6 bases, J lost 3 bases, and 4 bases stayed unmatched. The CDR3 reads CASRLSGSYEQYF. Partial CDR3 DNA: TGTGCCAGCAGGCTAAGCGGGAGCTACGAG.

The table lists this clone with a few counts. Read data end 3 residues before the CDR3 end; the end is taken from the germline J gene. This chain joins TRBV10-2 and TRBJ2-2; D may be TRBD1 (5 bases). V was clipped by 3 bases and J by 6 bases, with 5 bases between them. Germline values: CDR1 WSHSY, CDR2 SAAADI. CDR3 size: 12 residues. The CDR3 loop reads CASSEGAGELFF. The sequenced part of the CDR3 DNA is TGCGCCAGCAGTGAAGGGGCCGGGGAG.

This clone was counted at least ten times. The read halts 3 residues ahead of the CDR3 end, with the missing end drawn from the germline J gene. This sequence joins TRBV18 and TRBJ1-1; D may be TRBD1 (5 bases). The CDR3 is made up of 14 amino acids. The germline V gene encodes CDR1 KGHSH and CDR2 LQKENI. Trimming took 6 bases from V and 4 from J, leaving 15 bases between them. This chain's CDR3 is CASSFQGISTEAFF. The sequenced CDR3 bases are TGTGCCAGCTCCTTCCAGGGTATTTCCACTGAA. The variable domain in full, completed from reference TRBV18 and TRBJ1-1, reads NAGVMQNPRHLVRRRGQEARLRCSPMKGHSHVYWYRQLPEEGLKFMVYLQKENIIDESGMPKERFSAEFPKEGPSILRIQQVVRGDSAAYFCASSFQGISTEAFFGQGTRLTVV.

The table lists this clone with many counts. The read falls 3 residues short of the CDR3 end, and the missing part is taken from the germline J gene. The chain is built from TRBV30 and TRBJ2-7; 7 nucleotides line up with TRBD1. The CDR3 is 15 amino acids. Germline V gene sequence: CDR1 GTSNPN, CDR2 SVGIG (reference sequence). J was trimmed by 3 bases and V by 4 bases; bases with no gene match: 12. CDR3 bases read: TGTGCCTGGACACCTGGGGCAGGGGGTTTCTACGAG. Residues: CAWTPGAGGFYE. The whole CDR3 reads CAWTPGAGGFYEQYF.

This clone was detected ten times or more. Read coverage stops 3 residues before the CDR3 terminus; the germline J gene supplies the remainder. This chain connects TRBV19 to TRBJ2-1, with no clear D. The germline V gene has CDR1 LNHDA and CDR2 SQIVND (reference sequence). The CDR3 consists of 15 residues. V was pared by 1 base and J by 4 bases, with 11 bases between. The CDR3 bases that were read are TGTGCCAGTAGTATAGGCCCAGGTGAATACAATGAG. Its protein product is CASSIGPGEYNE. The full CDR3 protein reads CASSIGPGEYNEQFF. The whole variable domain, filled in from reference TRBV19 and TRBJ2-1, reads DGGITQSPKYLFRKEGQNVTLSCEQNLNHDAMYWYRQDPGQGLRLIYYSQIVNDFQKGDIAEGYSVSREKKESFPLTVTSAQKNPTAFYLCASSIGPGEYNEQFFGPGTRLTVL.

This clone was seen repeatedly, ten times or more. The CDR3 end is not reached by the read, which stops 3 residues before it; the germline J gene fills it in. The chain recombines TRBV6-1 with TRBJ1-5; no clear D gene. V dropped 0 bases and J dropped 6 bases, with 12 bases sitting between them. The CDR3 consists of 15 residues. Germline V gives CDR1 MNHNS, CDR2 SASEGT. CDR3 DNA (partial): TGTGCCAGCAGTGAAGCGTTGGGTGAGGGTCAGCCC. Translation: CASSEALGEGQP. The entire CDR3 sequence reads CASSEALGEGQPQHF.

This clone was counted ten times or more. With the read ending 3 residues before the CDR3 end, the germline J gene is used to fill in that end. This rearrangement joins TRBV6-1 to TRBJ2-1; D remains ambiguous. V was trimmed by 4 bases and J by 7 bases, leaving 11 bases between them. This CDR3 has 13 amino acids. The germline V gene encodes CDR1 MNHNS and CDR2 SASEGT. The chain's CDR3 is CASSGEPWNEQFF. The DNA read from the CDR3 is TGTGCCAGCAGTGGCGAACCTTGGAATGAG.